This TCR beta chain is drawn from a study of neoadjuvant nivolumab and ipilimumab in lung cancer. Findings and limits, study-wide: Resected-tumor TCR richness correlated positively with pretherapy blood richness. Compared with tumor-adjacent uninvolved lung, resected tumors showed greater richness and clonality. TCR clonality did not significantly correlate with pathologic tumor regression.

About this clone itself: What it recognizes is unknown.

The repertoire was sequenced with immunoSEQ multiplex PCR; TCRdb's copy has only in-frame clones and lacks some. Of about 28,000 clones in the sample, 75% to 85% were seen once. J gave up 5 bases and V 5 bases, and 14 bases lay outside the gene matches. Germline-derived CDR1 and CDR2 are SGHNT and YYREEE (reference sequence). CDR3 size: 16 residues. The clonotype was recovered from an adult with non-small cell lung cancer. Material: tumor tissue, obtained after neoadjuvant nivolumab, alone or with ipilimumab, at or shortly before surgery. The chain has TRBV5-4 and TRBJ2-7; 9 bases map to TRBD2. CDR3 nucleotide sequence: TGTGCCAGCAGTCCTACATCTAGCGGGACGGTGAACGAGCAGTACTTC. Its translation: CASSPTSSGTVNEQYF.